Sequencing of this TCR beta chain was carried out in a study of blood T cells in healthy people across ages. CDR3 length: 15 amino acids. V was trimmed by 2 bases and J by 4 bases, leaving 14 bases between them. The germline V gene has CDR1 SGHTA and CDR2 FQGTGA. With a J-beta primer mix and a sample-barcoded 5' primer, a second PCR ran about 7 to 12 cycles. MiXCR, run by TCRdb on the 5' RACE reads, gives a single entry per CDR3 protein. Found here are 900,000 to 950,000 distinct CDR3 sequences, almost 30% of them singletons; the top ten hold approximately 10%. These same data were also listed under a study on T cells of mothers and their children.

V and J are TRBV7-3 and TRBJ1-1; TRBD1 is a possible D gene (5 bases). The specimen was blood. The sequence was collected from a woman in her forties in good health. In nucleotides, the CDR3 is TGTGCCAGCAGCTTAGACCGGAGGGGCCTCACTGAAGCTTTCTTT. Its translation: CASSLDRRGLTEAFF.